A single T cell receptor beta chain is shown here with its context. The data were obtained in a study of shared clonotypes between healthy human individuals. The run depth of the assay was deep. Here immunoSEQ multiplex PCR was the method, and the copy in TCRdb shows in-frame clones only, minus some. Altogether about 990,000 clones are present, about 84% being singletons, with the ten largest covering roughly 0.55%. CDR3 length: 15 residues. Trimming removed 0 bases from V and 6 bases from J, with 15 bases in between. Per the germline V gene, CDR1 is MGHRA and CDR2 is YSYEKL. Recent acute infections and vaccinations were absent in the healthy HIV-negative adult donors.

The genes are TRBV4-1 and TRBJ2-7; D remains unclear. This TCR came from a man between 18 and 35 years old in good health. Some clones in this sample may be carry-over from other donors' samples. The sequenced sample was memory CD4+ T cells from PBMCs. Documented subset: CD45RA-negative fraction. CDR3 nucleotides: TGCGCCAGCAGCCAAGATTATCCAGGAATAGGCGAGCAGTACTTC. It codes for CASSQDYPGIGEQYF.